This T cell receptor beta chain was sequenced during a study of T cells expressing NK-cell markers. Across the study: Sorted CD3+CD56+NKG2C+, CD3+CD56+NKG2C- and CD3+CD56-NKG2C+ T-cell subsets were beta-chain profiled. Sequenced donors, eight in total, included seven who were HCMV-seropositive and one who was seronegative.

CDR1 and CDR2 from the germline V gene are MNHEY and SMNVEV (reference sequence). The CDR3 extends over 19 amino acids. TCRdb re-called the 5' RACE reads and catalogs CDR3 proteins one per entry, DNA excluded. Its clone listing holds about 550,000 distinct CDR3 sequences. The sample taken for sequencing was blood T cells: a sorted CD56 or NKG2C T cell subset, CD4+ or CD8+ T cells, or bulk PBMC T cells (not recorded which). This chain uses TRBV27 with TRBJ2-1; TCRdb lists TRBD1, though no DNA is available to test this call. This clonotype was sampled from a man aged 18-30 years in good health. The CDR3: CASSPGTGVRMSSYNEQFF.